These 11 T cell receptor beta chains originate from one sample sequenced in a study of T cells in Graves' hyperthyroidism and ophthalmopathy (dated by TCRdb to the late 2010s). The library was made by multiplex PCR. Reads for this sample came from an Illumina HiSeq 2000. The TCR beta CDR3 regions were amplified from RNA transcripts. A first-round RT-PCR of the TCR CDR3 used the HTBI primer set with the Qiagen OneStep RT-PCR kit. TCRdb passed the public sequencing reads through fastp at Q25 and MiXCR, retaining productive beta sequences. CDR3 protein sequences are deduplicated, and each keeps its most common genes and DNA. The sample table records 250,000 to 300,000 distinct CDR3 sequences; about an eighth of these occur just once. In total, the top ten clones hold about 8% of the sample. Source material: blood. The receptors were sampled from a woman in her 30s with Graves' hyperthyroidism that later progressed to Graves' ophthalmopathy.

The table lists this clonotype with many counts. J is TRBJ2-5 and V is TRBV20-1; no clear D gene. This CDR3 has 13 amino acids. Trimming took off 1 base at V and 0 bases at J, with 6 bases between the two ends. The germline CDR1 and CDR2 sequences are DFQATT and SNEGSKA (reference sequence). The CDR3 DNA follows: TGCAGTGCTAGAGCCCTTTACCAAGAGACCCAGTACTTC. The encoded protein is CSARALYQETQYF.

This clonotype was seen more than once but under ten times. The J gene is TRBJ1-5, the V gene TRBV4-1, with TRBD1 matching over 7 bases. CDR3 length: 15 residues. Germline lookup yields CDR1 MGHRA and CDR2 YSYEKL. The V segment lost 0 bases and the J segment 9 bases; nucleotides outside the gene matches: 8. CDR3 in DNA: TGCGCCAGCAGCCAAGATCCTCAGGGGGGGCGGCCCCAGCATTTT. Translating it yields CASSQDPQGGRPQHF.

This clonotype was found many times. The chain combines TRBV3-1 with TRBJ2-3, with D perhaps matching TRBD2 (6 bases). Germline loops: CDR1 LGHDT, CDR2 YNNKEL (reference sequence). Between the trimmed V and J ends, which lost 0 bases and 0 bases, there was a span of 10 bases. CDR3 length equals 16 residues. Here the CDR3 reads CASSQDRAGSTDTQYF. In nucleotides, the CDR3 is TGTGCCAGCAGCCAAGATCGGGCGGGAAGCACAGATACGCAGTATTTT.

This clonotype has a count of ten or more. CDR3: CASSPGQGGTDTQYF. CDR3 coding DNA: TGTGCCAGCAGTCCGGGACAGGGAGGCACAGATACGCAGTATTTT. The rearrangement uses TRBV12-3 or TRBV12-4 and TRBJ2-3, with 9 bases that match TRBD1. The trim removed 5 bases at V and 1 base at J, leaving 4 bases unmatched. This CDR3 has 15 residues.

A remark on this clonotype: A much more abundant neighbour one base away suggests this may be a read error. The chain uses TRBV7-9 and TRBJ2-2, with D possibly TRBD2 on 5 matching bases. The CDR3 runs to 17 residues. Germline CDR1 is SEHNR and CDR2 is FQNEAQ (reference sequence). The CDR3 DNA reads as TGTGCCAGCAGCTTATTAAGTAATAGCGAGAACACCAGGGAGCTGTTTTTT. This encodes CASSLLSNSENTRELFF.

This clonotype came up many times. The chain combines TRBV7-8 with TRBJ2-2; D is uncertain. The V gene lost 4 bases and the J gene lost 0 bases, with 6 bases spanning the gap. The CDR3 has 14 residues. CDR1 SGHVS and CDR2 FQNEAQ come from the germline V gene. The CDR3, as DNA: TGTGCCAGCAGCTCCGCGGCGAACACCGGGGAGCTGTTTTTT. Residues: CASSSAANTGELFF.

The sample holds many counts of this clonotype. This chain connects TRBV12-3 or TRBV12-4 to TRBJ2-2; possibly TRBD1 for D (5 bases). CDR3 length: 13 residues. V was trimmed by 7 bases and J by 6 bases, leaving 12 bases between them. DNA for the CDR3: TGTGCCAGCACTTCGTGGGGCTCCGGGGAGCTGTTTTTT. It translates to CASTSWGSGELFF.

In its sample, this clonotype was seen many times. This chain connects TRBV28 to TRBJ2-5; 11 bases fit TRBD2. Germline assignment: CDR1 MDHEN and CDR2 SYDVKM. The CDR3 has 16 residues. With V trimmed by 5 bases and J by 5 bases, 10 bases remained unmatched. The CDR3 DNA sequence: TGTGCCAGCAGTCTAAGGACTAGCGGGCCCACCGAGACCCAGTACTTC. This encodes CASSLRTSGPTETQYF.

This clonotype was observed at least ten times. The chain is built from TRBV3-1 and TRBJ2-2, with unresolved D. Germline V gives CDR1 LGHDT, CDR2 YNNKEL (reference sequence). V was trimmed by 0 bases and J by 4 bases, leaving 9 bases between them. The CDR3 is 15 residues long. CDR3 region: CASSQDGYTTGELFF. The CDR3 DNA sequence: TGTGCCAGCAGCCAAGACGGCTACACCACCGGGGAGCTGTTTTTT.

This clonotype has only one observation. The CDR3 DNA reads as TGCGCCAGCAGCCATCACAGGGACGGGAACACTGAAGCTTTCTTT. It encodes CASSHHRDGNTEAFF. The chain employs TRBV4-3 and TRBJ1-1; D might be TRBD1 (6 bases). Looked up from germline, CDR1 is LGHNA and CDR2 is YSLEER. V was shortened by 3 bases and J by 1 base, with 12 bases between the two germline ends. The CDR3 extends over 15 amino acids.

At least ten counts were recorded for this clonotype. The chain's CDR3 is CASIPGEAGNTEAFF. DNA for the CDR3: TGTGCCAGTATTCCAGGGGAGGCGGGGAACACTGAAGCTTTCTTT. The rearrangement joins TRBV19 to TRBJ1-1; maybe TRBD1 (6 bases). The V and J ends lost 7 bases and 1 base respectively, with 16 bases between them. Germline assignment: CDR1 LNHDA and CDR2 SQIVND (reference sequence). The CDR3 runs 15 residues.